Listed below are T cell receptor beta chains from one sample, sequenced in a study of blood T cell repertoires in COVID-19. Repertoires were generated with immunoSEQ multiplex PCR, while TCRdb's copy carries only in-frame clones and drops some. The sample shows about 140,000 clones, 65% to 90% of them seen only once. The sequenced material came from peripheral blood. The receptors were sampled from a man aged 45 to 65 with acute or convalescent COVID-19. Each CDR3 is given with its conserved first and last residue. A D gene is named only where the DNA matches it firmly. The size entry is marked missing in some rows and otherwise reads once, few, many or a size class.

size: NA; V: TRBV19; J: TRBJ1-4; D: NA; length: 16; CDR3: CASSRFPGATNEKLFF; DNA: TGTGCCAGTAGTAGATTCCCGGGAGCAACTAATGAAAAACTGTTTTTT
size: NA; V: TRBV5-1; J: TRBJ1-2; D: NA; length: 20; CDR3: CASSLTYSGTQLSTAYGYTF; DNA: TGCGCCAGCAGCTTGACATATTCCGGGACACAACTCAGTACAGCGTATGGCTACACCTTC
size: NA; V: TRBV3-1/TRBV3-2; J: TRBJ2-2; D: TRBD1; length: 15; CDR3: CASSPGTGEVGELFF; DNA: TGTGCCAGCAGCCCTGGGACAGGGGAGGTCGGGGAGCTGTTTTTT
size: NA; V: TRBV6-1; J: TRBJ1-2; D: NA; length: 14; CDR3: CASSEFGAGDGYTF; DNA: TGTGCCAGCAGTGAATTCGGGGCGGGGGATGGCTACACCTTC
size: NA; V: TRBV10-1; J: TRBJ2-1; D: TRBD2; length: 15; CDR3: CASSEQLLAGGEQFF; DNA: TGCGCCAGCAGTGAGCAATTACTAGCGGGCGGTGAGCAGTTCTTC
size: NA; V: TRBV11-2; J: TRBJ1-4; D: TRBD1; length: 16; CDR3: CASSPRANRGYEKLFF; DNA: TGTGCCAGCAGCCCTAGAGCGAACAGGGGGTACGAAAAACTGTTTTTT
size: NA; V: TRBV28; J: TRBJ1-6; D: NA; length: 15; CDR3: CASSLFAGGNSPLHF; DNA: TGTGCCAGCAGTTTATTCGCCGGGGGAAATTCACCCCTCCACTTT
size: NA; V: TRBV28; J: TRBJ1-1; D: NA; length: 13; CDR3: CASRQGRRTEAFF; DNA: TGTGCCAGCAGACAGGGACGTAGGACTGAAGCTTTCTTT
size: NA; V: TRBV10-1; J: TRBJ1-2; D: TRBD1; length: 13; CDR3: CASSEGTAYGYTF; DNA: TGCGCCAGCAGTGAAGGGACAGCCTATGGCTACACCTTC
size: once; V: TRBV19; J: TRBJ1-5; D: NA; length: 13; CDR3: CASSPMVRQPQHF; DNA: TGTGCCAGTAGCCCGATGGTGCGTCAGCCCCAGCATTTT
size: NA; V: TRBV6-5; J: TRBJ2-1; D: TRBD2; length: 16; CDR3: CASSSYSGGGHNEQFF; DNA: TGTGCCAGCAGTTCGTATAGCGGGGGGGGCCACAATGAGCAGTTCTTC
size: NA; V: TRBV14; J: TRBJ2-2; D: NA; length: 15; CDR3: CASSQDQGPTGELFF; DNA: TGTGCCAGCAGCCAAGATCAGGGTCCCACCGGGGAGCTGTTTTTT
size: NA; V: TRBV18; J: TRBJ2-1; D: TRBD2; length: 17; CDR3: CASSYQETSGRINEQFF; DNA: TGTGCCAGCTCATACCAGGAGACTAGCGGGAGGATAAATGAGCAGTTCTTC
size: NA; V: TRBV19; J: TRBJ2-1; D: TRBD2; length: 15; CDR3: CASTSLADQHNEQFF; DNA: TGTGCCAGTACCTCACTAGCGGACCAACACAATGAGCAGTTCTTC
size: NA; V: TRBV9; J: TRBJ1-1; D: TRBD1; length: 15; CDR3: CASSASGGGNTEAFF; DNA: TGTGCCAGCAGCGCGTCAGGGGGTGGGAACACTGAAGCTTTCTTT
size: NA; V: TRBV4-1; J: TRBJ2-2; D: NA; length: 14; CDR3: CASSPTDRVGELFF; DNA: TGCGCCAGCAGCCCTACAGATCGAGTCGGGGAGCTGTTTTTT
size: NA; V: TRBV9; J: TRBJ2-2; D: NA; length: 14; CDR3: CASSAPPSTGELFF; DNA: TGTGCCAGCAGCGCTCCCCCCAGCACCGGGGAGCTGTTTTTT
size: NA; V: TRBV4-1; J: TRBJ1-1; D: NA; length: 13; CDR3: CASSPGQNTEAFF; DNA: TGCGCCAGCAGCCCAGGGCAGAACACTGAAGCTTTCTTT
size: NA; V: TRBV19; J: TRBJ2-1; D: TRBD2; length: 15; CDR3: CASSMSAGAYNEQFF; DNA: TGTGCCAGTAGTATGAGCGCGGGAGCGTACAATGAGCAGTTCTTC
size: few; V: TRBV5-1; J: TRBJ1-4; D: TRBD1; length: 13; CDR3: CASSLGQGEKLFF; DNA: TGCGCCAGCAGCTTGGGACAGGGTGAAAAACTGTTTTTT
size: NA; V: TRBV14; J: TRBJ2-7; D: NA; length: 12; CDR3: CASSQGSYEQYF; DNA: TGTGCCAGCAGCCAAGGCAGCTACGAGCAGTACTTC
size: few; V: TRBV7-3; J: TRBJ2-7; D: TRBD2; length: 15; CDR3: CASSISGSVSYEQYF; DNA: TGTGCCAGCAGCATTAGCGGGAGCGTCTCCTACGAGCAGTACTTC
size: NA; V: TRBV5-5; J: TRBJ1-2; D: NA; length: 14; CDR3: CASSLQGLNYGYTF; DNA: TGTGCCAGCAGCTTGCAGGGGCTTAACTATGGCTACACCTTC
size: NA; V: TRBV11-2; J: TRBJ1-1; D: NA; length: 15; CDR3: CASSFPRGMNTEAFF; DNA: TGTGCCAGCAGCTTCCCCCGGGGGATGAACACTGAAGCTTTCTTT